This T cell receptor beta chain stems from a study of shared clonotypes between healthy human individuals. Over several immunoSEQ plates, each subset's genomic DNA was distributed in even portions. PCR replicates from unsorted PBMC used about 290 ng DNA, and this amount was some 30,000 T cell genomes. Clones were read by immunoSEQ multiplex PCR, and TCRdb kept only the in-frame ones, dropping some. Here the sample spans about 490,000 clones, about 79% being singletons. This CDR3 contains 13 residues. The J segment lost 12 bases and the V segment lost 4 bases, leaving 5 bases of the junction unmatched. The V gene's germline CDR1 is LNHDA and CDR2 SQIVND (reference sequence).

This chain uses TRBV19 with TRBJ2-1; 11 bases line up with TRBD2. What was sequenced was PBMCs. This clonotype was obtained from a woman aged 40 to 50 in good health. Some clones in this sample may be carry-over from other donors' samples. This CDR3 reads CASSTGTSGTQFF. Written as DNA, the CDR3 is TGTGCCAGTAGTACTGGGACTAGCGGAACGCAGTTCTTC.